Each of the 24 T cell receptor beta chains below was sequenced from the same sample in a study of blood T cell repertoires in COVID-19. Profiling relied on immunoSEQ multiplex PCR, and the TCRdb table lists in-frame clones only, not all of them. The table shows approximately 210,000 clones, with around 86% occurring only once. Sequencing input: PBMCs or T cells enriched from blood (not recorded which). These TCRs come from a man under 40 in a cohort exposed to, infected with or recovered from COVID-19 (not recorded which).

V is TRBV29-1 and J is TRBJ2-7; no definite D call. Germline values: CDR1 SQVTM, CDR2 ANQGSEA. The germline V and J ends were trimmed by 4 bases and 1 base, with 8 bases remaining between them. The CDR3 runs to 12 residues. In DNA form, the CDR3 reads TGCAGCGTTGTGGAACAGTCCTACGAGCAGTACTTC. Translation: CSVVEQSYEQYF.

J is TRBJ2-2 and V is TRBV28; D is unclear. Trimming cost V 6 bases and J 3 bases, with 11 bases left between them. The CDR3 covers 14 residues. Germline assignment: CDR1 MDHEN and CDR2 SYDVKM. The CDR3 DNA is TGTGCCAGCAGCCGCGGTGTTCACACCGGGGAGCTGTTTTTT. It is translated as CASSRGVHTGELFF.

The gene calls are TRBV15 and TRBJ2-2; tentatively, D is TRBD2 (6 bases). CDR1 and CDR2 from the germline V gene are LNHNV and YYDKDF (reference sequence). The CDR3 covers 16 residues. V shed 0 bases and J shed 5 bases, with 13 bases lying between them. In DNA, the CDR3 is TGTGCCACCAGCAGAGATACCTCCGGGGGTACCGGGGAGCTGTTTTTT. Its translation: CATSRDTSGGTGELFF.

J is TRBJ1-2 and V is TRBV7-9, with D possibly matching TRBD1 (6 bases). Germline CDR1 is SEHNR and CDR2 is FQNEAQ (reference sequence). The CDR3 covers 15 residues. The germline V and J ends were trimmed by 0 bases and 2 bases, with 10 bases remaining between them. CDR3 in DNA: TGTGCCAGCAGCTTAGCCACAGGGCGCAACTATGGCTACACCTTC. The encoded protein is CASSLATGRNYGYTF. The whole variable domain, filled in from reference TRBV7-9 and TRBJ1-2, reads DTGVSQNPRHKITKRGQNVTFRCDPISEHNRLYWYRQTLGQGPEFLTYFQNEAQLEKSRLLSDRFSAERPKGSFSTLEIQRTEQGDSAMYLCASSLATGRNYGYTFGSGTRLTVV.

The chain links TRBV28 to TRBJ2-7; 8 bases are a match to TRBD2. CDR1 MDHEN and CDR2 SYDVKM come from the germline V gene. The CDR3 has 16 residues. Germline trimming cut 6 bases from V and 4 bases from J; bases unmatched to any gene: 14. The CDR3 DNA reads as TGTGCCAGCAGCTTGGCCGGGACTAGTCCTCGGTACGAGCAGTACTTC. This encodes CASSLAGTSPRYEQYF.

The chain carries TRBV5-1 and TRBJ1-1; unclear D gene. V was pared by 0 bases and J by 1 base, with 4 bases between. Looked up from germline, CDR1 is SGHRS and CDR2 is YFSETQ. This CDR3 is built from 13 residues. The CDR3 is CASSLVANTEAFF. CDR3 nucleotide sequence: TGCGCCAGCAGCTTGGTAGCGAACACTGAAGCTTTCTTT.

The V gene is TRBV28, the J gene TRBJ2-7; tentatively, D is TRBD1 (7 bases). Trimming took off 6 bases at V and 5 bases at J, with 14 bases between the two ends. The length of the CDR3 is 13 residues. The germline gives CDR1 MDHEN, CDR2 SYDVKM. CDR3 in DNA: TGTGCCAGCAGGAGGGCAGGGGGGAACGAGCAGTACTTC. Protein sequence: CASRRAGGNEQYF.

This clone came up once. One end of the junction varies from germline; a read error may be responsible. This sequence joins TRBV6-1 and TRBJ1-5; the D is unclear. CDR3 length: 13 amino acids. Germline CDR1 is MNHNS and CDR2 is SASEGT. CDR3 nucleotide sequence: TGTGCCGGGCGGGAGGCTAGCAATCAGCCCCAGCACTTT. It encodes CAGREASNQPQHF.

The chain is built from TRBV11-2 and TRBJ2-7; perhaps TRBD1 as D (6 bases). From germline, CDR1 is SGHAT and CDR2 FQNNGV. This CDR3 comprises 13 residues. V was cut by 5 bases and J by 0 bases, with 8 bases left in between. The CDR3 DNA follows: TGTGCCAGCAGCCGGGACAACTCCTACGAGCAGTACTTC. It translates to CASSRDNSYEQYF.

CDR3 sequence reads: CASSPITLAGATLYEQYF. In nucleotides, the CDR3 is TGTGCCAGCTCACCCATCACCTTAGCGGGAGCGACCCTATACGAGCAGTACTTC. The chain is built from TRBV18 and TRBJ2-7; 9 bases fit TRBD2. The CDR3 consists of 18 residues. Germline values: CDR1 KGHSH, CDR2 LQKENI. With 3 bases clipped from V and 4 bases from J, the junction kept 16 bases outside the gene matches.

For this clone: Other DNA sequences within the sample encode an identical CDR3. This chain joins TRBV5-1 and TRBJ2-5; D may be TRBD1 (6 bases). V was cut by 5 bases and J by 0 bases, with 11 bases left in between. This CDR3 comprises 14 residues. The germline V gene encodes CDR1 SGHRS and CDR2 YFSETQ. The CDR3 spells CASRRQGYQETQYF. The CDR3 nucleotides are TGCGCCAGCAGACGGCAGGGGTACCAAGAGACCCAGTACTTC.

The chain couples TRBV10-2 to TRBJ1-5, with 7 bases identical to TRBD1. Germline V gene lookup returns CDR1 WSHSY and CDR2 SAAADI. The ends lost 4 bases at V and 0 bases at J; junction bases unmatched: 12. This CDR3 has 18 residues. In nucleotides, the CDR3 is TGCGCCAGCAGTGCCCCCCCAGGGGGGAAGGGTAGCAATCAGCCCCAGCATTTT. This sequence encodes CASSAPPGGKGSNQPQHF.

In DNA, the CDR3 is TGTGCCAGCAGTTCCCAACCAGGGGGCGGGGAGACCCAGTACTTC. Translating it yields CASSSQPGGGETQYF. The rearrangement joins TRBV28 to TRBJ2-5; 8 bases fit TRBD1. CDR1 is MDHEN and CDR2 is SYDVKM in the germline V gene. The V gene end was trimmed by 4 bases and the J gene end by 5 bases; junction bases not matched to a gene: 9. The CDR3 is made up of 15 amino acids.

The V call is TRBV7-8, the J call TRBJ1-1; TRBD1 might be the D (5 bases). V was pared by 1 base and J by 1 base, with 10 bases between. The CDR3 is made up of 15 amino acids. Germline V gene sequence: CDR1 SGHVS, CDR2 FQNEAQ. CDR3 coding DNA: TGTGCCAGCAGCTTAGATCAACAGGCGAACACTGAAGCTTTCTTT. This gives the protein CASSLDQQANTEAFF. The full variable domain, in which reference TRBV7-8 and TRBJ1-1 provide the parts outside the CDR3, is GAGVSQSPRYKVAKRGQDVALRCDPISGHVSLFWYQQALGQGPEFLTYFQNEAQLDKSGLPSDRFFAERPEGSVSTLKIQRTQQEDSAVYLCASSLDQQANTEAFFGQGTRLTVV.

This clone was recorded a few times. V gene TRBV29-1 combines with J gene TRBJ1-4; perhaps TRBD1 as D (5 bases). Germline V gives CDR1 SQVTM, CDR2 ANQGSEA. This CDR3 spans 13 amino acids. V was cut by 2 bases and J by 8 bases, with 12 bases left in between. CDR3 region: CSVEPMYREKLFF. In DNA, the CDR3 is TGCAGCGTTGAACCCATGTACAGGGAAAAACTGTTTTTT.

The genes are TRBV7-9 and TRBJ2-4, with 7 positions matching TRBD1. This CDR3 contains 16 residues. The V gene's germline CDR1 is SEHNR and CDR2 FQNEAQ (reference sequence). The V gene end was trimmed by 8 bases and the J gene end by 1 base; junction bases not matched to a gene: 11. The CDR3 sequence is CASGTEGQGAKNIQYF. CDR3 nucleotide sequence: TGTGCCAGCGGGACAGAGGGCCAGGGGGCCAAAAACATTCAGTACTTC.

This clone was recorded a few times. The chain has TRBV7-2 and TRBJ2-3, with 7 bases fitting TRBD1. The length of the CDR3 is 15 residues. Per germline, CDR1 SGHTA and CDR2 FQGNSA. Unmatched junction bases numbered 8, after V lost 6 bases and J lost 2 bases. The CDR3 DNA sequence: TGTGCCAGCAGATTGGGACAGAGGTACACAGATACGCAGTATTTT. It yields the protein CASRLGQRYTDTQYF.

The chain employs TRBV3-1 (or the pseudogene TRBV3-2) and TRBJ1-3, with D hard to call. This CDR3 is built from 14 residues. The germline V and J ends were trimmed by 9 bases and 0 bases, with 12 bases remaining between them. Germline CDR1 and CDR2: LGHDT and YNNKEL (reference sequence). The CDR3 bases are TGTGCCAGTACGAGACTGAGCTCTGGAAACACCATATATTTT. The encoded protein is CASTRLSSGNTIYF.

The gene calls are TRBV18 and TRBJ2-2, with D possibly TRBD1 on 5 matching bases. The V end lost 7 bases, the J end lost 6 bases, and 24 bases lay between the germline ends. CDR1 is KGHSH, CDR2 LQKENI, per germline. The CDR3 loop spans 17 amino acids. Here the CDR3 reads CASLPQVPGSGAGELFF. CDR3 coding DNA: TGTGCCAGCTTACCCCAAGTCCCAGGGTCCGGTGCCGGGGAGCTGTTTTTT.

This chain links TRBV27 with TRBJ1-1; TRBD1 matches at 7 bases. The ends lost 5 bases at V and 5 bases at J; junction bases unmatched: 11. From germline, CDR1 is MNHEY and CDR2 SMNVEV (reference sequence). This CDR3 region has 15 residues. CDR3 residues: CASSPLAGGYTEAFF. CDR3 sequence (DNA): TGTGCCAGCAGTCCCCTGGCAGGGGGTTATACTGAAGCTTTCTTT.

This sequence joins TRBV28 and TRBJ2-7; weak D call: TRBD1 (6 bases). The germline gives CDR1 MDHEN, CDR2 SYDVKM. This CDR3 spans 13 amino acids. The ends were cut back, 6 bases at V and 7 bases at J, with 16 bases in the middle. The CDR3 loop is CASSTQQGREQYF. CDR3 coding DNA: TGTGCCAGCAGCACCCAACAGGGCAGGGAGCAGTACTTC.

This CDR3 is CASSPQGGNQPQHF. The DNA for the CDR3 is TGTGCCAGCAGCCCACAGGGGGGCAATCAGCCCCAGCATTTT. The chain couples TRBV7-6 to TRBJ1-5; 8 bases are shared with TRBD1. Per germline, CDR1 SGHVS and CDR2 FNYEAQ. The CDR3 is made up of 14 amino acids. V was pared by 5 bases and J by 2 bases, with 2 bases of the junction left unmatched.

The chain couples TRBV28 to TRBJ1-3; no reliable D call. This CDR3 spans 14 amino acids. Trimming cost V 2 bases and J 2 bases, with 7 bases left between them. Germline V gives CDR1 MDHEN, CDR2 SYDVKM. The CDR3, as DNA: TGTGCCAGCAGTTTAGTACGGGCTGGAAACACCATATATTTT. Its protein product is CASSLVRAGNTIYF.

V gene TRBV5-4 combines with J gene TRBJ2-7; TRBD1 might be the D (6 bases). The CDR3 totals 14 residues. V was clipped by 4 bases and J by 2 bases, with 13 bases between them. Germline V gene lookup returns CDR1 SGHNT and CDR2 YYREEE (reference sequence). The CDR3 sequence is CASSPGTRTYEQYF. The CDR3 nucleotides read TGTGCCAGCAGCCCAGGGACACGGACCTACGAGCAGTACTTC.